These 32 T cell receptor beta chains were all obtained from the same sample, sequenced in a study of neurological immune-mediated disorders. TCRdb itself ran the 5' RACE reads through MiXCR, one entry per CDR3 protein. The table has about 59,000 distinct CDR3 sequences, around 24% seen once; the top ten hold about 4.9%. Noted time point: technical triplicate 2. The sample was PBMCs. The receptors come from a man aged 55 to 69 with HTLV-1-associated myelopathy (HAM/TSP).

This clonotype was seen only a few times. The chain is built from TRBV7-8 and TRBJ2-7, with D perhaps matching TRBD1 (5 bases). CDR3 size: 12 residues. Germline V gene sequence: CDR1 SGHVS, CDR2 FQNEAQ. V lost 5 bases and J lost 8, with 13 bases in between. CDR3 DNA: TGTGCCAGCAGCCCCAACAGACAGAAGCAGTACTTC. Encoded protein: CASSPNRQKQYF. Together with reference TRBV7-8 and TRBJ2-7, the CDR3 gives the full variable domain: GAGVSQSPRYKVAKRGQDVALRCDPISGHVSLFWYQQALGQGPEFLTYFQNEAQLDKSGLPSDRFFAERPEGSVSTLKIQRTQQEDSAVYLCASSPNRQKQYFGPGTRLTVT.

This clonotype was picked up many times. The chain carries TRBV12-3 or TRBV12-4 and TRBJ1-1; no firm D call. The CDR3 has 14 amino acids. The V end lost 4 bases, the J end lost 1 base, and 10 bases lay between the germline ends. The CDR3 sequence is CASSWASQNTEAFF. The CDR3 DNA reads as TGTGCCAGCAGTTGGGCCTCGCAGAACACTGAAGCTTTCTTT.

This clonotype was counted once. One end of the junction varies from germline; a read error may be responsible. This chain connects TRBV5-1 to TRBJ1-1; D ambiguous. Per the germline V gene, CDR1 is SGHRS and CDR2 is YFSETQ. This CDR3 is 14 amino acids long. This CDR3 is CANSIDSGNTEAFF. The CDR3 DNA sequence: TGCGCCAACAGCATAGATTCAGGGAACACTGAAGCTTTCTTT.

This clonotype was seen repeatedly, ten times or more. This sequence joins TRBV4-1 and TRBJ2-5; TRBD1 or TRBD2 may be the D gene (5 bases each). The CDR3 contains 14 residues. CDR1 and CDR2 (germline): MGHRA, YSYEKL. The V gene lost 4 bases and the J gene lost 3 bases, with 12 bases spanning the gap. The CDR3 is CASSLRWDEETQYF. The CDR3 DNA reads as TGCGCCAGCAGCCTCCGGTGGGACGAAGAGACCCAGTACTTC.

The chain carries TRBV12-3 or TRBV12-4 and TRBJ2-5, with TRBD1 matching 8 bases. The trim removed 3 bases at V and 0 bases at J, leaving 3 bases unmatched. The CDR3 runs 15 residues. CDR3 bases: TGTGCCAGCAGTTTGGGCAGGGGGCACCAAGAGACCCAGTACTTC. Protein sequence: CASSLGRGHQETQYF.

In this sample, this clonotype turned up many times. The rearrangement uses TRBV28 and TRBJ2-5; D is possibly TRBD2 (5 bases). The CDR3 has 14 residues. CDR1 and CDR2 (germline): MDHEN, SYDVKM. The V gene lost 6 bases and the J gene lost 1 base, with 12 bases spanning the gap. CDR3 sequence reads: CASRPASSQETQYF. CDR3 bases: TGTGCCAGCAGACCTGCTAGCTCCCAAGAGACCCAGTACTTC.

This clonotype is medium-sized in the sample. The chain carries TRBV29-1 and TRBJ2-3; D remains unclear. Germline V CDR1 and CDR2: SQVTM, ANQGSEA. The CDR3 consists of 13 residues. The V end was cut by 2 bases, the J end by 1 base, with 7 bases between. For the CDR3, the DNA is TGCAGCGTTGAAAGGTCAGGCACAGATACGCAGTATTTT. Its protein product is CSVERSGTDTQYF.

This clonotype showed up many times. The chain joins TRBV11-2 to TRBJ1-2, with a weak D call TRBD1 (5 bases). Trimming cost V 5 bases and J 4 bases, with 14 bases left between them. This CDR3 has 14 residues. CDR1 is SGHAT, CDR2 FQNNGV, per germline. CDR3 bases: TGTGCCAGCAGCCTCGGGACCACCGCCTATGGCTACACCTTC. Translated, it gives CASSLGTTAYGYTF.

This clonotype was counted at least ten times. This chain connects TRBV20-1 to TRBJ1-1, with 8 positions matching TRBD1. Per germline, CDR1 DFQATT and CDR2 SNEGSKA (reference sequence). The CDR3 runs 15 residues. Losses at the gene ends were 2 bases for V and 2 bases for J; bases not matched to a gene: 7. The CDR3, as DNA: TGCAGTGCTAGACTGGCGACAGGGGAAAACACTGAAGCTTTCTTT. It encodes CSARLATGENTEAFF.

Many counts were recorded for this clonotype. The CDR3 sequence: CASSPGTGHGYTF. The CDR3 DNA follows: TGTGCCAGCAGTCCCGGGACAGGGCACGGCTACACCTTC. V gene TRBV27 combines with J gene TRBJ1-2; 9 nucleotides agree with TRBD1. The germline V gene has CDR1 MNHEY and CDR2 SMNVEV (reference sequence). CDR3 length: 13 amino acids. V was clipped by 5 bases and J by 8 bases; unmatched bases: 6.

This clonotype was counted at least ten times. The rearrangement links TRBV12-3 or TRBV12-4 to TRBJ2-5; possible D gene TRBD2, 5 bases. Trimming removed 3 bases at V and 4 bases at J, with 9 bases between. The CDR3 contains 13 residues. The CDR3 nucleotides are TGTGCCAGCAGTTTGAGGGTCGGAGAGACCCAGTACTTC. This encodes CASSLRVGETQYF.

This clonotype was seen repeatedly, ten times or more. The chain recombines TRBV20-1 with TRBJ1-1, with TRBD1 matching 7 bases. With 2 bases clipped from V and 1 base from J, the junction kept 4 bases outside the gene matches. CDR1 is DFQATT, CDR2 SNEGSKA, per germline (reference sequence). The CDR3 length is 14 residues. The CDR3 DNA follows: TGCAGTGCTAGACAGGACAGGACGAACACTGAAGCTTTCTTT. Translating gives CSARQDRTNTEAFF.

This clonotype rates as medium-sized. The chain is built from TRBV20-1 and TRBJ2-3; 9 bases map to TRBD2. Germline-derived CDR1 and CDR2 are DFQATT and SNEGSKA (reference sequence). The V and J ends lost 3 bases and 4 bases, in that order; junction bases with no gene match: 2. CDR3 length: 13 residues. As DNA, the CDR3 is TGCAGTGCTAGTCTAGCGGGACCAGATACGCAGTATTTT. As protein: CSASLAGPDTQYF.

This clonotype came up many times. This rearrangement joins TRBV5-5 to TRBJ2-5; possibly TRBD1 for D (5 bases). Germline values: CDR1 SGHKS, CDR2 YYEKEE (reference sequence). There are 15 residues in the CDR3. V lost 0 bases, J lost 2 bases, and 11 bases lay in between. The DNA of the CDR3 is TGTGCCAGCAGCTTGGTGGGCCAGGGACAAGAGACCCAGTACTTC. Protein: CASSLVGQGQETQYF.

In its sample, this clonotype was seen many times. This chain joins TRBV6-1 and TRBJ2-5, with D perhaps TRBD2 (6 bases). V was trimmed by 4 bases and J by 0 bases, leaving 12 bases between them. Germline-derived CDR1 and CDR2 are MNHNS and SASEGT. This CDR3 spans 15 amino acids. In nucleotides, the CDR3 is TGTGCCAGCAGTGTAACTAGCAGCTACCAAGAGACCCAGTACTTC. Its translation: CASSVTSSYQETQYF.

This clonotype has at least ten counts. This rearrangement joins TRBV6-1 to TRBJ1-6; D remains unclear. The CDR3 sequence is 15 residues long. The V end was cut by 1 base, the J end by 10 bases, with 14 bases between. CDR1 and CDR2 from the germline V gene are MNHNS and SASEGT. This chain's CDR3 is CASSEVTGNGSPLHF. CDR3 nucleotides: TGTGCCAGCAGTGAAGTAACGGGAAATGGATCACCCCTCCACTTT.

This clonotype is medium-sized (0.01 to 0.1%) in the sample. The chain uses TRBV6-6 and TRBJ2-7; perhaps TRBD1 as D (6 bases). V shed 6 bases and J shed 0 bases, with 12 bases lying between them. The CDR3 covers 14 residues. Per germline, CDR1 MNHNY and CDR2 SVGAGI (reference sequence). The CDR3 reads CASRQGSSSYEQYF. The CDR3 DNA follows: TGTGCCAGCAGGCAGGGGAGCAGCTCCTACGAGCAGTACTTC.

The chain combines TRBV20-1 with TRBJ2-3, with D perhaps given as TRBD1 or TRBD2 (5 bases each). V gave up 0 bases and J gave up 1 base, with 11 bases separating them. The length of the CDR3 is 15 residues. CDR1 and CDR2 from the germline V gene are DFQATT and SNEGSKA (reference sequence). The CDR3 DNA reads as TGCAGTGCTAGAGAGTTTCGGGGCGGCACAGATACGCAGTATTTT. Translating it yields CSAREFRGGTDTQYF.

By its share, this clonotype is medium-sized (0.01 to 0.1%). DNA of the CDR3: TGTGCCAGCAGCCTCCGTGGGGGGGAGACCCAGTACTTC. Its translation is CASSLRGGETQYF. The chain recombines TRBV7-2 with TRBJ2-5, with a tentative D call TRBD2 (6 bases). The CDR3 is 13 amino acids. V shed 5 bases and J shed 5 bases, with 12 bases lying between them. In germline, CDR1 is SGHTA, CDR2 FQGNSA.

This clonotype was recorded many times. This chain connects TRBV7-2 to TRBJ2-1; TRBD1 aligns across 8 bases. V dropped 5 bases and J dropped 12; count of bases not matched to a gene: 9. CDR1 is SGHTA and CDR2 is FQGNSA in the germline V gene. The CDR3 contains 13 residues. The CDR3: CASSGQDRAPQFF. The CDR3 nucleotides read TGTGCCAGCAGCGGCCAGGACAGGGCGCCGCAGTTCTTC.

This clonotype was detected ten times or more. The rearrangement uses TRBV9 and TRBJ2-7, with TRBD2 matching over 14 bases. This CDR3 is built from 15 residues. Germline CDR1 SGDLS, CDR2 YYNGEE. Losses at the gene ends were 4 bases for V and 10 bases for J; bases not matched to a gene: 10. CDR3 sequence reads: CASSPSGGLAGAQYF. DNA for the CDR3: TGTGCCAGCAGCCCCAGCGGGGGACTAGCGGGAGCTCAGTACTTC.

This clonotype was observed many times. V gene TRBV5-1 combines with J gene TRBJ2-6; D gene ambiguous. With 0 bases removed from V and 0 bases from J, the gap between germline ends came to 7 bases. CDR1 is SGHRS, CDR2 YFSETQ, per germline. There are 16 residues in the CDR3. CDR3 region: CASSLEASSGANVLTF. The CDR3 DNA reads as TGCGCCAGCAGCTTGGAGGCTAGCTCTGGGGCCAACGTCCTGACTTTC.

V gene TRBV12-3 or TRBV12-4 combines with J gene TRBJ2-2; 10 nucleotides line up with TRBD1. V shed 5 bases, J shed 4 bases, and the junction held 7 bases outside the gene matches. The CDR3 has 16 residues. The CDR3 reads CASSLRTGGSTGELFF. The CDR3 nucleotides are TGTGCCAGCAGTCTCCGGACAGGGGGAAGCACCGGGGAGCTGTTTTTT.

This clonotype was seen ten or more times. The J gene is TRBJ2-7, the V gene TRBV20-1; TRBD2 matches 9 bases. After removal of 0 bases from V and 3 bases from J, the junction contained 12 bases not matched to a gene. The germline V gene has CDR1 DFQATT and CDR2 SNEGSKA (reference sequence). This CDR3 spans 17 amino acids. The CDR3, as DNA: TGCAGTGCTAGAGATGGGGCGGGAGGGTTAAAGGGCTACGAGCAGTACTTC. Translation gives CSARDGAGGLKGYEQYF.

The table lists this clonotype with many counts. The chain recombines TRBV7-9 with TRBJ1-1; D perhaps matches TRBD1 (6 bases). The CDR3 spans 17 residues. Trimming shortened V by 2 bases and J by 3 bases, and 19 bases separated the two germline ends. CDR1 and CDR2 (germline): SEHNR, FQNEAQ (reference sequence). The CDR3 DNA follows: TGTGCCAGCAGCTTACGACAGGTAGATCTGGGGCACACTGAAGCTTTCTTT. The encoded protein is CASSLRQVDLGHTEAFF.

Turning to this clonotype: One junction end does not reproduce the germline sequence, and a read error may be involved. The CDR3 protein is CTSSFGTGGAFGNQPRHF. In DNA form, the CDR3 reads TGTACCAGCAGTTTCGGGACAGGGGGCGCGTTCGGCAATCAGCCCCGGCATTTT. The chain links TRBV28 to TRBJ1-5; TRBD1 matches 12 bases. The CDR3 totals 18 residues. Germline loops: CDR1 MDHEN, CDR2 SYDVKM.

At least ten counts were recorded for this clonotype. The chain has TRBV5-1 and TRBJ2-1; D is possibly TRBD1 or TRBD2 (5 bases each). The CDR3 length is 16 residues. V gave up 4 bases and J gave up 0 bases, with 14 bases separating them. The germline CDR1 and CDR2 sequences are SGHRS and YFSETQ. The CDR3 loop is CASSAGTPSSYNEQFF. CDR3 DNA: TGCGCCAGCAGCGCCGGGACGCCGAGCTCCTACAATGAGCAGTTCTTC.

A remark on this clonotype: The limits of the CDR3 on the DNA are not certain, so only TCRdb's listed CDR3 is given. This CDR3 is CASSIYLCSVDDREATDTQYF. The chain is built from TRBV11-1 and TRBJ2-3; the DNA was not compared with TRBD1, the D call given in the table. Per the germline V gene, CDR1 is SGHAT and CDR2 is FQDESV (reference sequence). The CDR3 numbers 21 amino acids, ends counted.

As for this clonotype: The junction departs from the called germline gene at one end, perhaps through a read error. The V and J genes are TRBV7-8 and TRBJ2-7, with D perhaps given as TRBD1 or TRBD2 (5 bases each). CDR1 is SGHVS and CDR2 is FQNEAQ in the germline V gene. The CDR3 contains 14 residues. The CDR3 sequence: CASSYDSGISGRDF. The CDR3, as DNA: TGTGCCAGCAGCTACGATAGTGGGATTTCGGGACGGGACTTC.

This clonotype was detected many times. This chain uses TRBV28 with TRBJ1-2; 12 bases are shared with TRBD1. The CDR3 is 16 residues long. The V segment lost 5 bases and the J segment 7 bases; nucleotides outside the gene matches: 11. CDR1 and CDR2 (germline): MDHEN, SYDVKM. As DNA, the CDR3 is TGTGCCAGCAGTCCCCTTGGGACAGGGGGCGTAAGTGGCTACACCTTC. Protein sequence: CASSPLGTGGVSGYTF.

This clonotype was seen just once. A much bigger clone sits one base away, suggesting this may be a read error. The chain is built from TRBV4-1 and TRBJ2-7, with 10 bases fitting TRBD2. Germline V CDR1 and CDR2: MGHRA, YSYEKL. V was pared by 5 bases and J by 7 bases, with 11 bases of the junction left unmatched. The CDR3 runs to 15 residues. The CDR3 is CASSSLGLALEEQYF. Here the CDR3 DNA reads TGCGCCAGCAGCTCACTGGGACTAGCGCTCGAAGAGCAGTACTTC.

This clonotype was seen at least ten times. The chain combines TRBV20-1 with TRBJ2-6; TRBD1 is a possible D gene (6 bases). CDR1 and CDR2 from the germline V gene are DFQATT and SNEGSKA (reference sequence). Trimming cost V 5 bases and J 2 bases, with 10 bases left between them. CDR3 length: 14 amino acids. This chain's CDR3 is CSAGQGTGANVLTF. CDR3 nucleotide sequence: TGCAGTGCTGGGCAGGGGACTGGGGCCAACGTCCTGACTTTC.